This T cell receptor beta chain was documented in a study of PD-1 blockade in classical Hodgkin lymphoma. Germline values: CDR1 MNHEY, CDR2 SVGAGI. The V gene lost 1 base and the J gene lost 2 bases, with 12 bases spanning the gap. The CDR3 contains 15 residues. Study results and caveats: TCR diversity at baseline was reported to be reduced in newly diagnosed patients relative to healthy donors. The study found that TCR diversity rose significantly by C4D1 in CD4+ but not CD8+ cells.

For this clone: What it binds is unknown.

Brentuximab vedotin exposure varied, and every patient relapsed after autologous stem cell transplantation. After PBMCs were thawed, their CD8+ T cells were isolated by magnetic negative selection. Libraries were prepared by immunoSEQ multiplex PCR; TCRdb keeps only in-frame clonotypes and omits some of them. The sample lists about 1,000 clones, roughly 84% seen once, with about a third in the top ten. Sample: CD8+ T cells from blood, taken at baseline. The rearrangement uses TRBV6-5 and TRBJ2-7, with D maybe TRBD2 (6 bases). The receptor comes from a human donor with classical Hodgkin lymphoma. The CDR3 spells CASSYLEGRAYEQYF. The DNA of the CDR3 is TGTGCCAGCAGTTACTTGGAGGGAAGGGCCTACGAGCAGTACTTC.